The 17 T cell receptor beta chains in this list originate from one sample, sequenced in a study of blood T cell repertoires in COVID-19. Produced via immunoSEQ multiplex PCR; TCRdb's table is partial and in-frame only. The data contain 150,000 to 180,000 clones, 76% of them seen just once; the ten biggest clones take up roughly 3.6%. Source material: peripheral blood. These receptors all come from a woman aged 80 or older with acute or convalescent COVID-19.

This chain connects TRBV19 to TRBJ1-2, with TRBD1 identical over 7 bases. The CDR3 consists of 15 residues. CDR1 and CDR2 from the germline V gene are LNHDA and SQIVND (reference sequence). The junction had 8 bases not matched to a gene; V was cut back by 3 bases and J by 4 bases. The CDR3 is CASSIGQEAAYGYTF. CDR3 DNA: TGTGCCAGTAGTATTGGACAGGAAGCCGCCTATGGCTACACCTTC.

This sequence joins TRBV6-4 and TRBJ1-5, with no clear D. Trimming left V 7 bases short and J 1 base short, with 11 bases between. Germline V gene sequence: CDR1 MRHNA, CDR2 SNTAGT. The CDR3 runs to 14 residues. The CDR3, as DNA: TGTGCCAGCAAGTGGGCGTTAAGCAATCAGCCCCAGCATTTT. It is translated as CASKWALSNQPQHF.

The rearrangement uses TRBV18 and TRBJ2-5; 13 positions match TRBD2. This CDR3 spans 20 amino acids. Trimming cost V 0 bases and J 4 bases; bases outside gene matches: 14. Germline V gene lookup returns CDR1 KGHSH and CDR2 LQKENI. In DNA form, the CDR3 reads TGTGCCAGCTCACCACCCAAGACCCGACTAGCGGGGGGCTACCGAGAGACCCAGTACTTC. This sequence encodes CASSPPKTRLAGGYRETQYF.

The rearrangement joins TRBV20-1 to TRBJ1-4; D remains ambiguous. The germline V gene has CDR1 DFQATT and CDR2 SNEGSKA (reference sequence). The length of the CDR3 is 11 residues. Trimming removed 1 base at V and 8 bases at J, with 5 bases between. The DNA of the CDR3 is TGCAGTGCTAGAGTCTCGGAAAAACTGTTTTTT. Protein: CSARVSEKLFF.

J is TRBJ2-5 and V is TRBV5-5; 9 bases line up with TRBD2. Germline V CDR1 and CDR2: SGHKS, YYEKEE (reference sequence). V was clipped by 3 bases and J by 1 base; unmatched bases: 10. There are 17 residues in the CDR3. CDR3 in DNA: TGTGCCAGCAGCTCTCGGGGACTAGCAGCCCTCCAAGAGACCCAGTACTTC. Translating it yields CASSSRGLAALQETQYF.

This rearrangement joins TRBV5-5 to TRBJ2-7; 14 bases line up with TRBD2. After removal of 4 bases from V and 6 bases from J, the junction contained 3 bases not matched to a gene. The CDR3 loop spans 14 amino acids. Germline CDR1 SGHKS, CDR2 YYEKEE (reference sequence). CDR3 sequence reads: CASSEGLAGAEQYF. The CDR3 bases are TGTGCCAGCAGCGAGGGACTAGCGGGGGCCGAGCAGTACTTC.

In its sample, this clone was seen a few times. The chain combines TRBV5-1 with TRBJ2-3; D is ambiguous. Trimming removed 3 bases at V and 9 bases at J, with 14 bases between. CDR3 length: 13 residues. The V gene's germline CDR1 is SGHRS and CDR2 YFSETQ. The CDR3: CASSSSSVDTQYF. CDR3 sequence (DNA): TGCGCCAGCAGCTCCTCTAGTGTAGACACGCAGTATTTT.

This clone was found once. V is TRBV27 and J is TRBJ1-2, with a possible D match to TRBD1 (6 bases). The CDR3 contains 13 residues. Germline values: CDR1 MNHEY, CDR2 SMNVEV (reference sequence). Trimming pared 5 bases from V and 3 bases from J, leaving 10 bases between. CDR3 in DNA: TGTGCCAGCAGTACAGGGATTCACTATGGCTACACCTTC. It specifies CASSTGIHYGYTF.

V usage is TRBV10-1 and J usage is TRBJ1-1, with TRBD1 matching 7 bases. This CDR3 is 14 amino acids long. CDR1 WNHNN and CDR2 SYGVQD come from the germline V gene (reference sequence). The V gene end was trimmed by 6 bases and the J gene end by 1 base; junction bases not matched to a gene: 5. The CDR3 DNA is TGCGCCAGCAGCCGGGACAGCTCGAACACTGAAGCTTTCTTT. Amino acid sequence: CASSRDSSNTEAFF.

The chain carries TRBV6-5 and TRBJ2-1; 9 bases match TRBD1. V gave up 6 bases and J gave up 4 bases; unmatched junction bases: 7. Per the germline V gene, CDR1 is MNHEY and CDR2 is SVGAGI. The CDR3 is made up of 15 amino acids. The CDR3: CASSLGQGNYNEQFF. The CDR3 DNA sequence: TGTGCCAGCAGCCTCGGACAGGGGAATTACAATGAGCAGTTCTTC.

The CDR3 protein is CASSTTGEVGYTF. CDR3 in DNA: TGTGCCAGCAGCACAACAGGGGAGGTCGGCTACACCTTC. The chain joins TRBV7-2 to TRBJ1-2, with 7 nucleotides matching TRBD1. CDR1 is SGHTA and CDR2 is FQGNSA in the germline V gene. The junction had 8 bases not matched to a gene; V was cut back by 5 bases and J by 8 bases. This CDR3 is 13 amino acids long.

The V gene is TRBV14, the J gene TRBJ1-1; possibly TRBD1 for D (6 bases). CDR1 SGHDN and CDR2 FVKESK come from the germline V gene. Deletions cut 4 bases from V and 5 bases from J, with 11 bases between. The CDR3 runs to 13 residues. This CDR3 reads CASSRTGLTEAFF. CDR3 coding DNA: TGTGCCAGCAGCCGAACAGGGTTAACTGAAGCTTTCTTT. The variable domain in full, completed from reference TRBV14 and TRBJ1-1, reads EAGVTQFPSHSVIEKGQTVTLRCDPISGHDNLYWYRRVMGKEIKFLLHFVKESKQDESGMPNNRFLAERTGGTYSTLKVQPAELEDSGVYFCASSRTGLTEAFFGQGTRLTVV.

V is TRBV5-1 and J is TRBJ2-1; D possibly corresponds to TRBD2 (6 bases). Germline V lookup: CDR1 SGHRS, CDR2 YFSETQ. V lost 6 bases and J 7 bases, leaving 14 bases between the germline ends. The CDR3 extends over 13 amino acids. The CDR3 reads CASTKVGGNEQFF. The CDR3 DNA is TGCGCCAGCACCAAGGTGGGGGGAAATGAGCAGTTCTTC.

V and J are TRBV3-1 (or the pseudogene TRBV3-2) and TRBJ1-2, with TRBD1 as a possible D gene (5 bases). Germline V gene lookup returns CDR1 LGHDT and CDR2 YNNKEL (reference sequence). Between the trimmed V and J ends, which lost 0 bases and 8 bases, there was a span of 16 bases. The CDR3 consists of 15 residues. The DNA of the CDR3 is TGTGCCAGCAGCCAAGACGTGACCGGGACTCAAGGCTACACCTTC. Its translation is CASSQDVTGTQGYTF.

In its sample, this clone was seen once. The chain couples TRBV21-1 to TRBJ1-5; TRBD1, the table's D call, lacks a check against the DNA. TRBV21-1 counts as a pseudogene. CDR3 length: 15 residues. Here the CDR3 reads CASSKVDRGYQPQHF. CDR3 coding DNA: TGTGCCAGCAGCAAAGTTGACAGGGGGTATCAGCCCCAGCATTTT.

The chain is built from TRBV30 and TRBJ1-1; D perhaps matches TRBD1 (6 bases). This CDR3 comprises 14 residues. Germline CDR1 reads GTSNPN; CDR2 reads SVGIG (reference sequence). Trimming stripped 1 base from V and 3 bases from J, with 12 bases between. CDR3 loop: CAWSAWGPDTEAFF. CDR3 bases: TGTGCCTGGAGTGCCTGGGGGCCGGACACTGAAGCTTTCTTT. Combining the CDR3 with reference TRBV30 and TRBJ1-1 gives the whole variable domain SQTIHQWPATLVQPVGSPLSLECTVEGTSNPNLYWYRQAAGRGLQLLFYSVGIGQISSEVPQNLSASRPQDRQFILSSKKLLLSDSGFYLCAWSAWGPDTEAFFGQGTRLTVV.

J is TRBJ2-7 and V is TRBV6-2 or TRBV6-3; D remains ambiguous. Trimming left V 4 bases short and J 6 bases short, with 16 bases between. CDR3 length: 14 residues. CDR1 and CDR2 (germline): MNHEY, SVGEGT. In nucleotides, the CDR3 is TGTGCCAGCAGTTTGACCGAGACAACCCTCGAGCAGTACTTC. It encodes CASSLTETTLEQYF.